One sample yielded the 25 T cell receptor beta chains listed below, sequenced in a study of CD8 T cells in ankylosing spondylitis. Each CDR3 protein is one row after TCRdb ran MiXCR on the 5' RACE reads. The table has 230,000 or so distinct CDR3 sequences, roughly a quarter seen once; the top ten hold less than 0.75%. The sample taken for sequencing was blood, either unsorted or a sorted T cell fraction (not recorded which). The receptors were gathered from a male donor with ankylosing spondylitis or in good health (not recorded which).

The chain links TRBV18 to TRBJ2-2; D is unresolved. CDR3 length: 15 amino acids. Germline assignment: CDR1 KGHSH and CDR2 LQKENI. Trimming pared 0 bases from V and 5 bases from J, leaving 10 bases between. This chain's CDR3 is CASSPPYSQTGELFF. CDR3 in DNA: TGTGCCAGCTCACCACCGTACTCCCAGACCGGGGAGCTGTTTTTT.

The V gene is TRBV4-2, the J gene TRBJ2-2; the D gene could be TRBD1 or TRBD2 (6 bases each). The CDR3 covers 16 residues. V was cut by 2 bases and J by 4 bases, with 14 bases left in between. In germline, CDR1 is LGHNA, CDR2 YNFKEQ. Here the CDR3 DNA reads TGTGCCAGCAGCCAAAGTATGTGGGGGGCCACCGGGGAGCTGTTTTTT. It yields the protein CASSQSMWGATGELFF.

The chain has TRBV7-8 and TRBJ2-1, with 13 bases that match TRBD2. CDR1 and CDR2 from the germline V gene are SGHVS and FQNEAQ. The CDR3 is made up of 16 amino acids. With 5 bases clipped from V and 8 bases from J, the junction kept 9 bases outside the gene matches. Written as DNA, the CDR3 is TGTGCCAGCAGCGACCGACTAGCGGGGGGTTCAGATGAGCAGTTCTTC. This translates into CASSDRLAGGSDEQFF.

This clonotype appeared a few times. V gene TRBV11-2 combines with J gene TRBJ2-5, with D tentatively TRBD1 or TRBD2 (6 bases each). The germline V and J ends were trimmed by 8 bases and 5 bases, with 18 bases remaining between them. Germline V lookup: CDR1 SGHAT, CDR2 FQNNGV. The CDR3 has 14 residues. DNA of the CDR3: TGTGCCAGCGTCAATTCCCGGGGGCACGAGACCCAGTACTTC. Translated, it gives CASVNSRGHETQYF.

This clonotype was recorded at least ten times. The chain carries TRBV3-1 and TRBJ1-1; D not resolved. This CDR3 contains 11 residues. Trimming pared 5 bases from V and 6 bases from J, leaving 7 bases between. Germline CDR1 is LGHDT and CDR2 is YNNKEL (reference sequence). CDR3 region: CASSYGAEAFF. CDR3 nucleotide sequence: TGTGCCAGCAGCTACGGGGCTGAAGCTTTCTTT.

This chain links TRBV9 with TRBJ1-1, with no clear D. Trimming cost V 0 bases and J 4 bases, with 13 bases left between them. CDR3 length equals 15 residues. In germline, CDR1 is SGDLS, CDR2 YYNGEE. In nucleotides, the CDR3 is TGTGCCAGCAGCGTAGGTCATGGGGTGGGCACTGAAGCTTTCTTT. The encoded protein is CASSVGHGVGTEAFF.

V gene TRBV19 combines with J gene TRBJ1-1; D is unresolved. The CDR3 covers 13 residues. Germline V gene sequence: CDR1 LNHDA, CDR2 SQIVND (reference sequence). The ends were cut back, 8 bases at V and 5 bases at J, with 15 bases in the middle. CDR3 sequence (DNA): TGTGCCAGTTCCACAGTGATCGGGACTGAAGCTTTCTTT. Amino acids: CASSTVIGTEAFF.

The chain joins TRBV7-8 to TRBJ1-6; D remains unclear. V dropped 9 bases and J dropped 9 bases, with 18 bases sitting between them. Germline lookup yields CDR1 SGHVS and CDR2 FQNEAQ. The CDR3 runs 14 residues. In nucleotides, the CDR3 is TGTGCCAGGGTATTAGACTCGGAGGGTTCACCCCTCCACTTT. Its translation is CARVLDSEGSPLHF.

The gene calls are TRBV12-3 or TRBV12-4 and TRBJ1-1; possible D gene TRBD1, 6 bases. This CDR3 spans 15 amino acids. V lost 6 bases, J lost 4 bases, and 18 bases lay in between. The CDR3 nucleotides read TGTGCCAGCAGCAAGGGACACCCTAGGATCACTGAAGCTTTCTTT. Its protein product is CASSKGHPRITEAFF.

This clonotype showed up just a few times. The V call is TRBV12-3 or TRBV12-4, the J call TRBJ1-3; 7 nucleotides agree with TRBD1. The trim removed 5 bases at V and 0 bases at J, leaving 7 bases unmatched. The CDR3 is made up of 16 amino acids. DNA of the CDR3: TGTGCCAGCAGTACCAGACAGGGAGACTCTGGAAACACCATATATTTT. Residues: CASSTRQGDSGNTIYF.

The CDR3 DNA reads as TGTGCCATCAGTGAGTCGCCAGGGGATGCCGGGGAGCTGTTTTTT. Translated: CAISESPGDAGELFF. V is TRBV10-3 and J is TRBJ2-2; D is perhaps TRBD1 (6 bases). Per germline, CDR1 ENHRY and CDR2 SYGVKD. The CDR3 contains 15 residues. V lost 0 bases, J lost 6 bases, and 11 bases lay in between.

This clonotype was seen more than once but under ten times. This chain links TRBV20-1 with TRBJ1-5; D uncertain. The CDR3 length is 12 residues. Per germline, CDR1 DFQATT and CDR2 SNEGSKA (reference sequence). Trimming removed 3 bases from V and 4 bases from J, with 7 bases in between. CDR3 DNA: TGCAGTGCTAGCGACACTAATCAGCCCCAGCATTTT. This encodes CSASDTNQPQHF.

This clonotype was recorded a few times. The chain joins TRBV20-1 to TRBJ2-2; 11 bases line up with TRBD2. The CDR3 covers 16 residues. Germline CDR1 is DFQATT and CDR2 is SNEGSKA (reference sequence). With 4 bases clipped from V and 5 bases from J, the junction kept 9 bases outside the gene matches. This CDR3 reads CSATLLAGGPTGELFF. Written as DNA, the CDR3 is TGCAGTGCTACCCTCCTAGCGGGGGGCCCAACCGGGGAGCTGTTTTTT.

This clonotype occurred a few times. The V gene is TRBV6-1, the J gene TRBJ2-7; no definite D call. V was clipped by 1 base and J by 1 base, with 8 bases between them. Germline V lookup: CDR1 MNHNS, CDR2 SASEGT. The CDR3 has 14 residues. The CDR3 here is CASSEVGRSYEQYF. CDR3 bases: TGTGCCAGCAGTGAAGTTGGCAGGTCCTACGAGCAGTACTTC.

This clonotype was recorded many times. V gene TRBV10-3 combines with J gene TRBJ2-3; tentatively, D is TRBD1 (5 bases). The CDR3 runs 15 residues. V gave up 3 bases and J gave up 2 bases, with 12 bases separating them. The germline V gene has CDR1 ENHRY and CDR2 SYGVKD. This chain's CDR3 is CAISDRVLNTDTQYF. For the CDR3, the DNA is TGTGCCATCAGTGACAGGGTTTTAAACACAGATACGCAGTATTTT.

This clonotype has a count of ten or more. V is TRBV7-6 and J is TRBJ2-1, with 11 positions matching TRBD1. V lost 3 bases to trimming and J lost 8 bases; unmatched junction nucleotides: 6. The CDR3 is 15 amino acids. Germline V lookup: CDR1 SGHVS, CDR2 FNYEAQ. In DNA form, the CDR3 reads TGTGCCAGCAGCTTGACCGGGACAGGGGGTTATGAGCAGTTCTTC. It encodes CASSLTGTGGYEQFF. The entire variable domain, with the rest obtained from reference TRBV7-6 and TRBJ2-1, is as follows: GAGVSQSPRYKVTKRGQDVALRCDPISGHVSLYWYRQALGQGPEFLTYFNYEAQQDKSGLPNDRFSAERPEGSISTLTIQRTEQRDSAMYRCASSLTGTGGYEQFFGPGTRLTVL.

The chain combines TRBV12-3 or TRBV12-4 with TRBJ2-7, with D unclear. There are 13 residues in the CDR3. V was trimmed by 8 bases and J by 5 bases, leaving 16 bases between them. This CDR3 reads CASGPFGFNEQYF. The DNA for the CDR3 is TGTGCCAGCGGACCTTTCGGGTTCAACGAGCAGTACTTC.

V and J are TRBV12-3 or TRBV12-4 and TRBJ1-5; the D is unclear. The CDR3 covers 13 residues. The V and J ends lost 6 bases and 5 bases respectively, with 11 bases between them. The CDR3 DNA follows: TGTGCCAGCAGCCCAGGATGGGATCAGCCCCAGCATTTT. The encoded protein is CASSPGWDQPQHF.

This clonotype was observed a handful of times. This chain links TRBV20-1 with TRBJ1-5; D remains ambiguous. The CDR3 is made up of 13 amino acids. V was shortened by 4 bases and J by 0 bases, with 7 bases between the two germline ends. Per the germline V gene, CDR1 is DFQATT and CDR2 is SNEGSKA (reference sequence). CDR3 region: CSAKSNSNQPQHF. The CDR3 bases are TGCAGTGCTAAGAGTAATAGCAATCAGCCCCAGCATTTT.

This clonotype was observed at least ten times. This sequence joins TRBV20-1 and TRBJ2-5, with 12 nucleotides matching TRBD1. The CDR3 totals 15 residues. In germline, CDR1 is DFQATT, CDR2 SNEGSKA (reference sequence). V dropped 6 bases and J dropped 5; count of bases not matched to a gene: 10. CDR3 DNA sequence: TGCAGTGCCCTAGACCGGGACAGGGGGCTGGAGACCCAGTACTTC. The encoded protein is CSALDRDRGLETQYF.

The chain recombines TRBV12-3 or TRBV12-4 with TRBJ2-5, with D perhaps matching TRBD2 (7 bases). V gave up 3 bases and J gave up 4 bases, with 18 bases separating them. This CDR3 is built from 16 residues. The CDR3, as DNA: TGTGCCAGCAGTTTTCGTGGCGGGGGCGGAGGAGAGACCCAGTACTTC. Translated: CASSFRGGGGGETQYF.

This clonotype was seen repeatedly, ten times or more. The rearrangement uses TRBV20-1 and TRBJ2-1, with 8 bases lining up with TRBD2. Germline V gene lookup returns CDR1 DFQATT and CDR2 SNEGSKA (reference sequence). This CDR3 comprises 15 residues. Unmatched junction bases numbered 11, after V lost 6 bases and J lost 4 bases. The CDR3 DNA is TGCAGTGCAAGACGGGCGGGGGGCTTGTACAATGAGCAGTTCTTC. Translated, it gives CSARRAGGLYNEQFF.

This clonotype has ten or more counts. This chain links TRBV29-1 with TRBJ2-1; possible D gene TRBD2, 6 bases. The CDR3 runs 13 residues. Germline lookup yields CDR1 SQVTM and CDR2 ANQGSEA. Trimming took 4 bases from V and 1 from J, leaving 8 bases between them. CDR3 DNA: TGCAGCGTTGGGAGGGTTTCCTACAATGAGCAGTTCTTC. Its protein is CSVGRVSYNEQFF.

This clonotype was recorded a few times. The V and J genes are TRBV12-3 or TRBV12-4 and TRBJ2-1; D is perhaps TRBD1 or TRBD2 (5 bases each). Trimming shortened V by 2 bases and J by 2 bases, and 10 bases separated the two germline ends. The CDR3 is 15 residues long. As DNA, the CDR3 is TGTGCCAGCAGTTTAAGGGGACCCGCCTACAATGAGCAGTTCTTC. It yields the protein CASSLRGPAYNEQFF.

This clonotype has a handful of counts. J is TRBJ2-1 and V is TRBV20-1, with 10 positions matching TRBD1. CDR3 size: 16 residues. Trimming took 0 bases from V and 9 from J; bases not matched to a gene: 11. CDR1 is DFQATT and CDR2 is SNEGSKA in the germline V gene (reference sequence). The CDR3 sequence: CSARDSGTGEMGEQFF. CDR3 sequence (DNA): TGCAGTGCTAGAGATTCCGGGACAGGGGAAATGGGTGAGCAGTTCTTC.